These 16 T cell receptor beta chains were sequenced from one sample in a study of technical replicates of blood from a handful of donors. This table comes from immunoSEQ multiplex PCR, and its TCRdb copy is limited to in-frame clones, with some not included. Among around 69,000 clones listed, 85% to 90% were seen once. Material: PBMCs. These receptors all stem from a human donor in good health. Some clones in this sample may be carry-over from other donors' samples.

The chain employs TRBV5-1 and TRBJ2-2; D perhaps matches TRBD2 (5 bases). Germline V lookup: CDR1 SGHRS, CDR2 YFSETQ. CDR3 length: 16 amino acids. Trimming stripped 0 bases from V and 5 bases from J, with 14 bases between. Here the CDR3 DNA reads TGCGCCAGCAGCTTGGAGCCTAGCCCTCGAACCGGGGAGCTGTTTTTT. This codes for CASSLEPSPRTGELFF.

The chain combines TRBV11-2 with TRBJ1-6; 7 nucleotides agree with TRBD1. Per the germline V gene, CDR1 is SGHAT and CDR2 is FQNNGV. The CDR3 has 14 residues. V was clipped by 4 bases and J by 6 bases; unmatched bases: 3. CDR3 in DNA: TGTGCCAGCAGCTCCCAGGGGGGTAATTCACCCCTCCACTTT. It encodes CASSSQGGNSPLHF.

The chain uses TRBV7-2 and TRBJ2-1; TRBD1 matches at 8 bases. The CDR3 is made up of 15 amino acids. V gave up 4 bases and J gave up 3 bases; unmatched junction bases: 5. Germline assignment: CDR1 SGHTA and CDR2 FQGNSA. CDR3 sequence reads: CASSSTGDSYNEQFF. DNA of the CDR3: TGTGCCAGCAGCTCGACAGGGGACAGCTACAATGAGCAGTTCTTC. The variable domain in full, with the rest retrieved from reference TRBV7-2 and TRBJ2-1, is GAGVSQSPSNKVTEKGKDVELRCDPISGHTALYWYRQSLGQGLEFLIYFQGNSAPDKSGLPSDRFSAERTGGSVSTLTIQRTQQEDSAVYLCASSSTGDSYNEQFFGPGTRLTVL.

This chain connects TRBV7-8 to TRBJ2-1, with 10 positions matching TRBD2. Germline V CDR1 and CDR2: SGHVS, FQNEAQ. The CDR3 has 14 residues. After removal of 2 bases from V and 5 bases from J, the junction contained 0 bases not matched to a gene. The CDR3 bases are TGTGCCAGCAGCTTACTAGCGGGAGACAATGAGCAGTTCTTC. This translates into CASSLLAGDNEQFF.

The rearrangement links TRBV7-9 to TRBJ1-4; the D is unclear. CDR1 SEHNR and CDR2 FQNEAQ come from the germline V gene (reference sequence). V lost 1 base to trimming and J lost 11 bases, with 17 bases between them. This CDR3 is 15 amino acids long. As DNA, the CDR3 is TGTGCCAGCAGCTTAGAGGGTGTCGGGGTTCGGAAACTGTTTTTT. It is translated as CASSLEGVGVRKLFF.

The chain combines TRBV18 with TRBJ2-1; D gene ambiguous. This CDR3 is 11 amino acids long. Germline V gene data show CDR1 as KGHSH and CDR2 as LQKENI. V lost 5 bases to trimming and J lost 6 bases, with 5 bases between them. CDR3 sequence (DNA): TGTGCCAGCTCAACGGTCAATGAGCAGTTCTTC. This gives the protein CASSTVNEQFF.

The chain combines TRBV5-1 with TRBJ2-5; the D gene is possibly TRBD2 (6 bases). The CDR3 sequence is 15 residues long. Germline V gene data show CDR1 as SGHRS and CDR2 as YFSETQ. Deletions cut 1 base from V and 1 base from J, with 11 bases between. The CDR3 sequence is CASSLSWTTQETQYF. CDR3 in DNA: TGCGCCAGCAGCTTGTCGTGGACTACCCAAGAGACCCAGTACTTC.

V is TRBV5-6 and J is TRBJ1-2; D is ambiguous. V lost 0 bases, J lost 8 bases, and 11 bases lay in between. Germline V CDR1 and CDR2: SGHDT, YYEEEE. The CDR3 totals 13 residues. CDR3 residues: CASSLVRERGYTF. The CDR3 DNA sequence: TGTGCCAGCAGCTTGGTGCGGGAGAGGGGCTACACCTTC.

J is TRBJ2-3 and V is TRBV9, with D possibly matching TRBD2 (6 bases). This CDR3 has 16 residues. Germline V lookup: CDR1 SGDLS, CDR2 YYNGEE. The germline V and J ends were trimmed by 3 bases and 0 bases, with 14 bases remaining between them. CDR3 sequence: CASSERLSGSTDTQYF. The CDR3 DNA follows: TGTGCCAGCAGCGAACGACTCAGCGGGAGCACAGATACGCAGTATTTT. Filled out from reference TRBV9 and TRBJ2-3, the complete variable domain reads DSGVTQTPKHLITATGQRVTLRCSPRSGDLSVYWYQQSLDQGLQFLIQYYNGEERAKGNILERFSAQQFPDLHSELNLSSLELGDSALYFCASSERLSGSTDTQYFGPGTRLTVL.

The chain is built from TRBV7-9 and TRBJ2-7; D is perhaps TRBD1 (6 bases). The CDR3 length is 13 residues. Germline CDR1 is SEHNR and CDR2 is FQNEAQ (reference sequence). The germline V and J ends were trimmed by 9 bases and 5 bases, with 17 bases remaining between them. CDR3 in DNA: TGTGCCAGGGAGCCGGGACAAGAGGACGAGCAGTACTTC. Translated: CAREPGQEDEQYF.

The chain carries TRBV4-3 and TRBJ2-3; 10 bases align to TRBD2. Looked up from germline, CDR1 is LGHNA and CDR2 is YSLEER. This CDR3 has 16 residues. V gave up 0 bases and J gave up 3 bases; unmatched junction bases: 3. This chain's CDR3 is CASSQDPSGRTDTQYF. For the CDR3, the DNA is TGCGCCAGCAGCCAAGATCCTAGCGGGAGAACAGATACGCAGTATTTT.

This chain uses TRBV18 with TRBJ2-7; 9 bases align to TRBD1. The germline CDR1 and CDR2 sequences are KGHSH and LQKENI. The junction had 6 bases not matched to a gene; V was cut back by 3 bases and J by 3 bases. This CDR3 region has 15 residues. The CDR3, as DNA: TGTGCCAGCTCACCCAGGGACAGGGAATACTACGAGCAGTACTTC. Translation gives CASSPRDREYYEQYF.

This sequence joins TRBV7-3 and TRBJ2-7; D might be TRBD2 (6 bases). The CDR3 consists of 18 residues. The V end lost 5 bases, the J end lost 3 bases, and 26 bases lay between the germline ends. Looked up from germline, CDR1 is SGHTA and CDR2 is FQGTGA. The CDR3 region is CASSRPVIRPRDFYEQYF. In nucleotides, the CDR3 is TGTGCCAGCAGCCGACCGGTCATCCGTCCCCGGGACTTCTACGAGCAGTACTTC.

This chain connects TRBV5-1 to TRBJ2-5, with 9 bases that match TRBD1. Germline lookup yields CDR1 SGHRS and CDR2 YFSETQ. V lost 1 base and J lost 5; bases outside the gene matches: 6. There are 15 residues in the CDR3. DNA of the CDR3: TGCGCCAGCAGCTTGATGGGACAGGGAGGGGAGACCCAGTACTTC. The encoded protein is CASSLMGQGGETQYF.

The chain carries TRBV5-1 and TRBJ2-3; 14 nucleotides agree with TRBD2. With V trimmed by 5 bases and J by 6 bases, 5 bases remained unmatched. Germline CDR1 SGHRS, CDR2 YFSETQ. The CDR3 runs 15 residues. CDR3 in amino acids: CASRIGTSGGDTQYF. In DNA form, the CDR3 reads TGCGCCAGCAGGATCGGGACTAGCGGGGGCGATACGCAGTATTTT.

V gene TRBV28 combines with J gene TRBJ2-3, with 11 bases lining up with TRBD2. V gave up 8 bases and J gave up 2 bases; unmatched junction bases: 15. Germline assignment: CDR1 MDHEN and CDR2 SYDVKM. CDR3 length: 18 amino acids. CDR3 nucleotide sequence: TGTGCCAGCGATAAGCTAGCGGGGGGTCTTACCCCCACAGATACGCAGTATTTT. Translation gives CASDKLAGGLTPTDTQYF.